This TCR beta chain was documented in a study of CD8 T cells in ankylosing spondylitis. Quantitative 5'-RACE was performed with molecular barcodes, and it yielded the TCR beta libraries. TCRdb independently ran MiXCR on the 5' RACE reads; one entry per CDR3 protein. The sample carries about 150,000 distinct CDR3 sequences, 25% to 35% recorded once. CDR1 and CDR2 (germline): MNHNS, SASEGT. V was shortened by 3 bases and J by 10 bases, with 13 bases between the two germline ends. The CDR3 contains 13 residues. This clonotype was sampled from a male donor with ankylosing spondylitis. V gene TRBV6-1 combines with J gene TRBJ1-5; D ambiguous. The sample was synovial fluid, either unsorted or a sorted T cell fraction (not recorded which). Written as DNA, the CDR3 is TGTGCCAGCAGTGAGAGAAGAACCGATCCCCAGCATTTT. This gives the protein CASSERRTDPQHF.